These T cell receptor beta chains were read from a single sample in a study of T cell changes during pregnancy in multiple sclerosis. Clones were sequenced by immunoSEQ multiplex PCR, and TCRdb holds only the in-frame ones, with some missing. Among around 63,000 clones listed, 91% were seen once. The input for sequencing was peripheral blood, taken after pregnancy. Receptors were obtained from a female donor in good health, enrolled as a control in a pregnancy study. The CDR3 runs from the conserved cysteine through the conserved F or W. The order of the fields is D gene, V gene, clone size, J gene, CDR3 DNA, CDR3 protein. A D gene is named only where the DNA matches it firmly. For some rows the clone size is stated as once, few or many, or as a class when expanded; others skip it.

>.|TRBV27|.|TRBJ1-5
TGTGCCAGCAGTTTATTCGCGCTTGGCAATCAGCCCCAGCATTTT
CASSLFALGNQPQHF
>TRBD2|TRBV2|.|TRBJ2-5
TGTGCCAGCAGTGATGGTAGCGGACTAGGAGAGACCCAGTACTTC
CASSDGSGLGETQYF
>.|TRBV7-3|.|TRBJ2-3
TGTGCCAGCAGCTTAGGGCCTATTCCCACAGATACGCAGTATTTT
CASSLGPIPTDTQYF
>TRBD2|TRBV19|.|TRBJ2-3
TGTGCCAGTAGTACCTCTAGCGGGGTTAGCACAGATACGCAGTATTTT
CASSTSSGVSTDTQYF
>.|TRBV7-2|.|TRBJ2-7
TGTGCCAGCAGCTTAGACAGTAGATCCTACGAGCAGTACTTC
CASSLDSRSYEQYF
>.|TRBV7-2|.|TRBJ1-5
TGTGCCAGCAGCTTATGGCAGGGGCCGAATCAGCCCCAGCATTTT
CASSLWQGPNQPQHF
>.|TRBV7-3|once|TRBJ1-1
TGTGCCAGCAACATAGGGGGTTCCCAGAGTGAAGCTTTCTTT
CASNIGGSQSEAFF
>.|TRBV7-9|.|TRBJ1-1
TGTGCCAGCAGCTTTGCAATCAGGCGAGGACACCCCATGAACACTGAAGCTTTCTTT
CASSFAIRRGHPMNTEAFF
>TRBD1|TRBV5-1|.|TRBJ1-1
TGCGCCAGCAGCGTGACAGGGGAGAGGGGCACTGAAGCTTTCTTT
CASSVTGERGTEAFF
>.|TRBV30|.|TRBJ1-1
TGTGCCCGTCTTGGCTTCACTGAAGCTTTCTTT
CARLGFTEAFF
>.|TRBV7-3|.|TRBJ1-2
TGTGCCAGCAGCTTACTCGTTCGGGATGGCTACACCTTC
CASSLLVRDGYTF
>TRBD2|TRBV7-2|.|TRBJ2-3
TGTGCCAGCATCCTTACCCGGGGGGGCCGCCCAGATACGCAGTATTTT
CASILTRGGRPDTQYF
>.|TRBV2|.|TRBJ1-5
TGTGCCAGCAGTCCAGGGGCGCAAGGCAATCAGCCCCAGCATTTT
CASSPGAQGNQPQHF
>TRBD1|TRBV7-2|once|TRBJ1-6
TGTGCCAGCAGCTATCGGGACAGGTCCGAATCACCCCTCCACTTT
CASSYRDRSESPLHF
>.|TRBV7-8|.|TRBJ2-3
TGTGCCAGCAGCTTTGGGGGCTCATACACAGATACGCAGTATTTT
CASSFGGSYTDTQYF
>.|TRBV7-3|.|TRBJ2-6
TGTGCCAGCAGCTCTTGGCCAAGGGGCACGTTGAGAACTGGGGCCAACGTCCTGACTTTC
CASSSWPRGTLRTGANVLTF
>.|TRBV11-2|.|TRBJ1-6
TGTGCCAGCAGCCTTAGGACAGCGAATTCACCCCTCCACTTT
CASSLRTANSPLHF
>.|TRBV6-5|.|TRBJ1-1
TGTGCCAGCAGTTACGAACAGGAGACTGAAGCTTTCTTT
CASSYEQETEAFF
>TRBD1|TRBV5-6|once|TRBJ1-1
TGTGCCAGCAGCTTGGTCGGGACAGGGGCCTTGAACACTGAAGCTTTCTTT
CASSLVGTGALNTEAFF
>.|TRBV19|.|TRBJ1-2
TGTGCCAGTAACCCTGACAGAACTTCCTATGGCTACACCTTC
CASNPDRTSYGYTF
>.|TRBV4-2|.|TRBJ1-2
TGTGCCAGCAGCTCACCCGGCGGGGGACTTAACTATGGCTACACCTTC
CASSSPGGGLNYGYTF
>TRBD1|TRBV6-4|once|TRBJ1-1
TGTGCCAGCAGTTCGGACAGGGGCACTGAAGCTTTCTTT
CASSSDRGTEAFF
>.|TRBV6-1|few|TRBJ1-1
TGTGCCAGCAGTGAAAGCGGTGGTTTCGGCACTGAAGCTTTCTTT
CASSESGGFGTEAFF
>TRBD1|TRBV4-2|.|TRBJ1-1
TGTGCCAGCAGCCAAGCGGGACAGGGGACTGAAGCTTTCTTT
CASSQAGQGTEAFF
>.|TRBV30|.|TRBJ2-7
TGTGCCTGGATAAGGGGTTCCTACGAGCAGTACTTC
CAWIRGSYEQYF
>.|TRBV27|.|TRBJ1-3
TGTGCCAGCAGTTTACGGGGTCCGGGTAACACCATATATTTT
CASSLRGPGNTIYF
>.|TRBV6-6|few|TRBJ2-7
TGTGCCAGCAGGACGGGACTCCACCTGGAGCAGTACTTC
CASRTGLHLEQYF
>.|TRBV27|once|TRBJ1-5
TGTGCCAGCAGCTACGGGGGGAGGGATAAGCCCCAGCATTTT
CASSYGGRDKPQHF
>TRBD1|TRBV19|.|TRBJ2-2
TGTGCCAGTAGTACTACAGGGGGCTCGAACACCGGGGAGCTGTTTTTT
CASSTTGGSNTGELFF
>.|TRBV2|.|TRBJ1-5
TGTGCCAGCAGTCCAGGGAAGGGGCAGCCCCAGCATTTT
CASSPGKGQPQHF
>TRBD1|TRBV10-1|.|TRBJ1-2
TGCGCCAGCTTGGACAGGGCCAATAGGTATGGCTACACCTTC
CASLDRANRYGYTF
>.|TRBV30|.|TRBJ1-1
TGTGCCTGGAGTAGAGGGCAGAACACTGAAGCTTTCTTT
CAWSRGQNTEAFF
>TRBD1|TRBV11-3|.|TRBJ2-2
TGTGCCAGCAGCTTATCGGGGACAGGTTATTTCGTAGGGGAGCTGTTTTTT
CASSLSGTGYFVGELFF
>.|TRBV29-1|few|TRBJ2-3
TGCAGCGTTGGCTGGCCCACAGGCACAGATACGCAGTATTTT
CSVGWPTGTDTQYF
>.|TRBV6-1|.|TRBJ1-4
TGTGCCAGCAGCCCAACACGCACAAATTTCGAAAAACTGTTTTTT
CASSPTRTNFEKLFF
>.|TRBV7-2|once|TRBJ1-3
TGTGCCAGCAGCCCCCCTTCGGGTTCGGGTGGAAACACCATATATTTT
CASSPPSGSGGNTIYF
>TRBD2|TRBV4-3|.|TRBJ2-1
TGCGCCAGCAGCCTTAGCGGGGGGCAGGGGAATGAGCAGTTCTTC
CASSLSGGQGNEQFF
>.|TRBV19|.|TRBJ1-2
TGTGCCAGTAGAGATATGGGGGCGATCGGCTACACCTTC
CASRDMGAIGYTF
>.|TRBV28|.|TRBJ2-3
TGTGCCAGCAGTTTACCTTACGAGGCCGGCACAGATACGCAGTATTTT
CASSLPYEAGTDTQYF
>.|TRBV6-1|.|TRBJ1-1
TGTGCCAGCAGTGGCACCGGACGGCGGGATGGTATGAACACTGAAGCTTTCTTT
CASSGTGRRDGMNTEAFF
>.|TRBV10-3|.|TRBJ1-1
TGTGCCATCAGTGAGAGAGCTGAGGGGGGGGGCACTGAAGCTTTCTTT
CAISERAEGGGTEAFF
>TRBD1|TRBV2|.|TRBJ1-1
TGTGCCCATAAGGAGGGGGCGGACACTGAAGCTTTCTTT
CAHKEGADTEAFF
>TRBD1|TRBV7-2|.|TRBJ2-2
TGTGCCAGCAGTAGACAGACAGGGCACACCGGGGAGCTGTTTTTT
CASSRQTGHTGELFF
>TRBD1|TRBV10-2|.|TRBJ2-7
TGCGCCAGCAGATTGGGACAGGGAGGCTCCTACGAGCAGTACTTC
CASRLGQGGSYEQYF
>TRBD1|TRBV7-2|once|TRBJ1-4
TGTGCCAGCAGCTTAGGGACAGGGGTCCGTAATGAAAAACTGTTTTTT
CASSLGTGVRNEKLFF
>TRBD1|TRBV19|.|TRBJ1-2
TGTGCCAGTACCCACAGGGGCTATGGCTACACCTTC
CASTHRGYGYTF
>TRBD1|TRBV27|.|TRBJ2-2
TGTGCCAGCAGTTCGGGACAGAGCCCGAGCACCGGGGAGCTGTTTTTT
CASSSGQSPSTGELFF
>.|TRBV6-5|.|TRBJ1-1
TGTGCCAGCAGTAAGAGTAACACTGAAGCTTTCTTT
CASSKSNTEAFF